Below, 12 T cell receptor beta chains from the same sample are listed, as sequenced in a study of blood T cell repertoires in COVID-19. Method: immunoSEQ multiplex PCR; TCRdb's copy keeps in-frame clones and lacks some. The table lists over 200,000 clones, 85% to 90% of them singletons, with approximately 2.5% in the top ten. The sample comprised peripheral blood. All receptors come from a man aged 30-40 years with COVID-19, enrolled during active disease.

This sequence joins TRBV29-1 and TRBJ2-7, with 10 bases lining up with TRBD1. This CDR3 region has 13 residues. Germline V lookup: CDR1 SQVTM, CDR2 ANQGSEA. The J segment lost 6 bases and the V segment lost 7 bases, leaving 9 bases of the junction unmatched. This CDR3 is CSALRDRGSEQYF. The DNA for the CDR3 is TGCAGCGCCCTCCGGGACAGGGGTAGCGAGCAGTACTTC.

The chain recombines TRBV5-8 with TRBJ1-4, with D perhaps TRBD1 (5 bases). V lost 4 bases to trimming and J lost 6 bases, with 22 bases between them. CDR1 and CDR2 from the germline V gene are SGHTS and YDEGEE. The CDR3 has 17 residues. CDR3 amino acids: CASSIGTTGILYEKLFF. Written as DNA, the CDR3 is TGTGCCAGCAGCATAGGGACTACCGGGATACTTTATGAAAAACTGTTTTTT. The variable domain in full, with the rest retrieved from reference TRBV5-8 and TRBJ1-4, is EAGVTQSPTHLIKTRGQQATLRCSPISGHTSVYWYQQALGLGLQFLLWYDEGEERNRGNFPPRFSGRQFPNYSSELNVNALELEDSALYLCASSIGTTGILYEKLFFGSGTQLSVL.

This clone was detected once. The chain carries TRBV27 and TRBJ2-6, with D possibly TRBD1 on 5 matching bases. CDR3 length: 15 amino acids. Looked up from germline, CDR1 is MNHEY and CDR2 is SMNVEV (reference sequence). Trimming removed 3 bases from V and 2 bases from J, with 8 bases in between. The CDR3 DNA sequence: TGTGCCAGCAGTTTCGGACATGCTGGGGCCAACGTCCTGACTTTC. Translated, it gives CASSFGHAGANVLTF. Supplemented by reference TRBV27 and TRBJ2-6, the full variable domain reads EAQVTQNPRYLITVTGKKLTVTCSQNMNHEYMSWYRQDPGLGLRQIYYSMNVEVTDKGDVPEGYKVSRKEKRNFPLILESPSPNQTSLYFCASSFGHAGANVLTFGAGSRLTVL.

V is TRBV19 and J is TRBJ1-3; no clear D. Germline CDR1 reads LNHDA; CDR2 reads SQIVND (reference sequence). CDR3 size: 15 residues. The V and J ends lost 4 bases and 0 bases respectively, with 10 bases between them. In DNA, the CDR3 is TGTGCCAGTAGTACCACTGCCTCCTCTGGAAACACCATATATTTT. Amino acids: CASSTTASSGNTIYF.

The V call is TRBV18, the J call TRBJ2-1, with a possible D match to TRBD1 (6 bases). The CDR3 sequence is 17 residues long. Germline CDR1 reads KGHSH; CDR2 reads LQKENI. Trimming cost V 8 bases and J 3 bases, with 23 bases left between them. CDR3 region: CASLPLVPTGVYNEQFF. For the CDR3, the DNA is TGTGCCAGCCTTCCCTTAGTCCCGACAGGAGTCTACAATGAGCAGTTCTTC.

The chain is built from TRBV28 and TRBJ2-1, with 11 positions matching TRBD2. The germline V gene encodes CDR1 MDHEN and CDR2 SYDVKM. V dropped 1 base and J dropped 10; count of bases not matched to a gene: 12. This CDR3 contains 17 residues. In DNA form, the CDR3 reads TGTGCCAGCAGTTTATTGGCCGGGACTAGCGGTTTTAGGGAGCAGTTCTTC. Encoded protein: CASSLLAGTSGFREQFF.

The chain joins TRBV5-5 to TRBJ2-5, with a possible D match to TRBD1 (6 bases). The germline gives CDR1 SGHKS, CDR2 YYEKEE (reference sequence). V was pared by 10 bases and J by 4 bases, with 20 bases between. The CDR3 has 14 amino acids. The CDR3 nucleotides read TGTGCCGGACTGTCGGACAGATCCATAGAGACCCAGTACTTC. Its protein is CAGLSDRSIETQYF.

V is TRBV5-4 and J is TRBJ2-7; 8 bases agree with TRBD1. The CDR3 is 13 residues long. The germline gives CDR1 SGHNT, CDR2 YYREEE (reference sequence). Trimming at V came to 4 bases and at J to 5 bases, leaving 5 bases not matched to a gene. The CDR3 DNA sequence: TGTGCCAGCAGCCGACAGGGGTCGGACGAGCAGTACTTC. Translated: CASSRQGSDEQYF.

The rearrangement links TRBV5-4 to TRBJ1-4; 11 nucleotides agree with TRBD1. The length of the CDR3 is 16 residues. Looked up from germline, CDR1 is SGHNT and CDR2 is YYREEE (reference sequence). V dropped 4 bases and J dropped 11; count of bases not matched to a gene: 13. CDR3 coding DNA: TGTGCCAGCAGCATACCACCGGGACAGGGGGAGGCCAAACTGTTTTTT. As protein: CASSIPPGQGEAKLFF.

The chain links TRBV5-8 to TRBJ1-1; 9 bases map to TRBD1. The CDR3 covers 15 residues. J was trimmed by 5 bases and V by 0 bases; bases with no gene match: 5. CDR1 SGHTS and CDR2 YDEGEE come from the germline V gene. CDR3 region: CASSLGTGGVTEAFF. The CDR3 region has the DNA TGTGCCAGCAGCTTGGGTACAGGGGGCGTGACTGAAGCTTTCTTT.

The CDR3, as DNA: TGCGCCAGCAGCTCAGCGGGCGCGAATGGCTACACCTTC. It encodes CASSSAGANGYTF. The chain recombines TRBV5-1 with TRBJ1-2; D is uncertain. The CDR3 is 13 residues long. The V gene lost 3 bases and the J gene lost 6 bases, with 12 bases spanning the gap. CDR1 SGHRS and CDR2 YFSETQ come from the germline V gene.

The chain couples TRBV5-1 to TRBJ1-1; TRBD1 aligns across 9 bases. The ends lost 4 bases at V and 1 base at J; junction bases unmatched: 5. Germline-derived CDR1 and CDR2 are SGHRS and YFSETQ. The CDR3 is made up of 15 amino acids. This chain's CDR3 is CASSPPGQGNTEAFF. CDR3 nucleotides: TGCGCCAGCAGCCCGCCGGGACAGGGGAACACTGAAGCTTTCTTT.